The 15 T cell receptor beta chains listed next were all sequenced from one sample in a study of shared clonotypes between healthy human individuals. Here immunoSEQ multiplex PCR was the method, and the copy in TCRdb shows in-frame clones only, minus some. This table holds some 2.1 million clones, over 85% found once. It was CD45RO-negative cells, positively selected for CCR7, that made up naive CD8 cells, with terminally differentiated effector memory CD45RA+ cells excluded. The source material was naive CD8+ T cells from PBMCs. The receptor set was obtained from a man aged 18 to 30 in good health. Some clones in this sample may be carry-over from other donors' samples.

The chain employs TRBV15 and TRBJ2-5, with D perhaps matching TRBD1 (6 bases). The CDR3 contains 15 residues. V shed 5 bases and J shed 11 bases, with 24 bases lying between them. Germline V gene lookup returns CDR1 LNHNV and CDR2 YYDKDF (reference sequence). The CDR3 spells CATSSRTVPSFVQYF. For the CDR3, the DNA is TGTGCCACCAGCTCCCGGACAGTCCCCAGTTTTGTTCAGTACTTC.

The rearrangement links TRBV27 to TRBJ1-4; 8 bases match TRBD1. CDR1 MNHEY and CDR2 SMNVEV come from the germline V gene (reference sequence). J lost 10 bases, V lost 4 bases, and 11 bases had no gene match. CDR3 length equals 15 residues. The CDR3 DNA follows: TGTGCCAGCAGTTATTCATTCGGGACAGGTGGAAAACTGTTTTTT. Residues: CASSYSFGTGGKLFF.

The genes are TRBV27 and TRBJ2-1, with D possibly TRBD2 on 6 matching bases. Germline V lookup: CDR1 MNHEY, CDR2 SMNVEV (reference sequence). Trimming removed 10 bases from V and 3 bases from J, with 10 bases in between. CDR3 length: 12 amino acids. The CDR3 coding sequence is TGTGCCACCCTCGGGGGCTACAATGAGCAGTTCTTC. Translated: CATLGGYNEQFF.

The chain couples TRBV2 to TRBJ2-3; the match to TRBD2 covers 9 bases. The V gene end was trimmed by 11 bases and the J gene end by 2 bases; junction bases not matched to a gene: 20. The CDR3 runs to 18 residues. Germline values: CDR1 SNHLY, CDR2 FYNNEI. Written as DNA, the CDR3 is TGTGCCCCCGCGGCTAGCGGGATTATGGGTGCGATCACAGATACGCAGTATTTT. Residues: CAPAASGIMGAITDTQYF.

This clone was seen just once. The chain couples TRBV5-6 to TRBJ2-7, with D possibly being TRBD1 (5 bases). This CDR3 region has 14 residues. V lost 4 bases, J lost 3 bases, and 14 bases lay in between. CDR1 and CDR2 from the germline V gene are SGHDT and YYEEEE. CDR3 sequence (DNA): TGTGCCAGCAGCCGTGGACCAGGGAACTACGAGCAGTACTTC. It translates to CASSRGPGNYEQYF.

The chain combines TRBV28 with TRBJ2-7, with 9 bases fitting TRBD2. The CDR3 has 13 residues. CDR1 and CDR2 (germline): MDHEN, SYDVKM. V was clipped by 8 bases and J by 3 bases; unmatched bases: 5. The CDR3: CASRGAGGYEQYF. The CDR3 nucleotides read TGTGCCAGCCGGGGAGCGGGAGGCTACGAGCAGTACTTC.

The chain is built from TRBV7-9 and TRBJ1-2, with 12 positions matching TRBD1. V lost 5 bases and J lost 3; bases outside the gene matches: 13. In germline, CDR1 is SEHNR, CDR2 FQNEAQ (reference sequence). The CDR3 has 18 residues. CDR3 DNA: TGTGCCAGCAGCATACCGACCGGGACAGGGGGCGATGACTATGGCTACACCTTC. Its protein is CASSIPTGTGGDDYGYTF. The full variable domain, with the rest looked up from reference TRBV7-9 and TRBJ1-2, is DTGVSQNPRHKITKRGQNVTFRCDPISEHNRLYWYRQTLGQGPEFLTYFQNEAQLEKSRLLSDRFSAERPKGSFSTLEIQRTEQGDSAMYLCASSIPTGTGGDDYGYTFGSGTRLTVV.

The chain links TRBV6-5 to TRBJ1-1; D is perhaps TRBD1 (5 bases). The CDR3 is made up of 15 amino acids. V was pared by 5 bases and J by 0 bases, with 13 bases between. The germline V gene has CDR1 MNHEY and CDR2 SVGAGI. DNA of the CDR3: TGTGCCAGCAGTCCACACCTGGGGGTGAACACTGAAGCTTTCTTT. This encodes CASSPHLGVNTEAFF.

J is TRBJ2-4 and V is TRBV6-6; no firm D call. This CDR3 has 15 amino acids. Germline V gene data show CDR1 as MNHNY and CDR2 as SVGAGI (reference sequence). Trimming shortened V by 2 bases and J by 0 bases, and 8 bases separated the two germline ends. The DNA of the CDR3 is TGTGCCAGCAGTTACCCGAACATAGCCAAAAACATTCAGTACTTC. Amino acids: CASSYPNIAKNIQYF.

This chain links TRBV10-2 with TRBJ1-2; D is unclear. V was trimmed by 0 bases and J by 4 bases, leaving 9 bases between them. CDR3 length: 14 amino acids. Germline V CDR1 and CDR2: WSHSY, SAAADI. The CDR3 spells CASSESRTVYGYTF. The DNA of the CDR3 is TGCGCCAGCAGTGAGTCAAGGACGGTCTATGGCTACACCTTC.

This clone was seen only once. This sequence joins TRBV14 and TRBJ2-7; 7 bases map to TRBD2. J gave up 2 bases and V 0 bases, and 19 bases lay outside the gene matches. CDR1 is SGHDN, CDR2 FVKESK, per germline. This CDR3 has 20 amino acids. The CDR3 nucleotides read TGTGCCAGCAGCCAAGAATTGGGCCCCGGGAGGTCTGTTCCGACCTACGAGCAGTACTTC. Protein sequence: CASSQELGPGRSVPTYEQYF.

V gene TRBV7-8 combines with J gene TRBJ1-2, with TRBD1 as a possible D gene (6 bases). The germline gives CDR1 SGHVS, CDR2 FQNEAQ. Trimming stripped 7 bases from V and 7 bases from J, with 19 bases between. This CDR3 is built from 14 residues. The DNA of the CDR3 is TGTGCCAGCACTGATAAGGGCAGGGGTTTTGGCTACACCTTC. This translates into CASTDKGRGFGYTF.

This clone was observed a handful of times. The J gene is TRBJ1-5, the V gene TRBV5-8; 7 bases are a match to TRBD1. This CDR3 spans 13 amino acids. Per germline, CDR1 SGHTS and CDR2 YDEGEE. With V trimmed by 1 base and J by 9 bases, 4 bases remained unmatched. CDR3: CASSLMSGGPQHF. CDR3 in DNA: TGTGCCAGCAGCTTGATGTCAGGGGGGCCCCAGCATTTT.

The chain combines TRBV7-9 with TRBJ2-5; D not certain. Trimming took off 1 base at V and 9 bases at J, with 9 bases between the two ends. The CDR3 is made up of 12 amino acids. Looked up from germline, CDR1 is SEHNR and CDR2 is FQNEAQ (reference sequence). This CDR3 is CASSLGSASQYF. The CDR3, as DNA: TGTGCCAGCAGCTTAGGGTCCGCGTCCCAGTACTTC.

The chain couples TRBV9 to TRBJ1-5; D gene uncertain. Germline loops: CDR1 SGDLS, CDR2 YYNGEE. V shed 3 bases and J shed 2 bases, with 6 bases lying between them. This CDR3 has 13 amino acids. CDR3 DNA sequence: TGTGCCAGCAGCGACTCGGGCAATCAGCCCCAGCATTTT. It translates to CASSDSGNQPQHF.